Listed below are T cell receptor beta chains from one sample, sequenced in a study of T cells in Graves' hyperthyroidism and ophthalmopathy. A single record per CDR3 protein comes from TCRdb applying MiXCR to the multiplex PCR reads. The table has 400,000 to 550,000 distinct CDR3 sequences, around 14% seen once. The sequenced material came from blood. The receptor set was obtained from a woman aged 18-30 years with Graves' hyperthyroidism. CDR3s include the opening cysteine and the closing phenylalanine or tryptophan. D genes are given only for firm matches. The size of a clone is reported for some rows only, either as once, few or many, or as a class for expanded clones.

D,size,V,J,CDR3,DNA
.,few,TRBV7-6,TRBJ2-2,CASSLENGATGELFF,TGTGCCAGCAGCTTAGAGAACGGGGCCACCGGGGAGCTGTTTTTT
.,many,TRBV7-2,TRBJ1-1,CASSLATGDGAEAFF,TGTGCCAGCAGCTTAGCAACGGGTGATGGGGCTGAAGCTTTCTTT
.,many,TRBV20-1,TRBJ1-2,CSATQNYGYTF,TGCAGTGCAACGCAGAACTATGGCTACACCTTC
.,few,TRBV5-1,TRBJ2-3,CASSPDHEDTQYF,TGCGCCAGCAGCCCGGACCACGAGGATACGCAGTATTTT
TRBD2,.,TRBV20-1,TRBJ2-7,CSAPGLAGSYEQYF,TGCAGTGCTCCCGGGCTAGCGGGCTCCTACGAGCAGTACTTC
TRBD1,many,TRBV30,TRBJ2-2,CAWKYRQGWGTGELFF,TGTGCCTGGAAATATAGACAGGGGTGGGGCACCGGGGAGCTGTTTTTT
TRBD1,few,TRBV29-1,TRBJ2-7,CSAGTGSYEQYF,TGCAGCGCCGGGACAGGGTCCTACGAGCAGTACTTC
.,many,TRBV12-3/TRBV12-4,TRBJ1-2,CASSLGFGYGYTF,TGTGCCAGCAGTTTAGGGTTTGGCTATGGCTACACCTTC
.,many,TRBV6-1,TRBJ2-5,CASTGHPLRETQYF,TGTGCCAGCACGGGACACCCTCTTCGGGAGACCCAGTACTTC
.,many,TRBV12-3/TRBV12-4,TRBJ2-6,CASSLALTFGANVLTF,.
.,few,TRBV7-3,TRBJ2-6,CASRAGNSGANVLTF,TGTGCCAGCAGGGCGGGGAACTCTGGGGCCAACGTCCTGACTTTC
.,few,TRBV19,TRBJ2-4,CASSIDKGNIQYF,TGTGCCAGTAGTATAGATAAGGGAAACATTCAGTACTTC
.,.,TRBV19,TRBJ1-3,CASGVVPSGNTIYF,TGTGCCAGTGGAGTGGTACCCTCTGGAAACACCATATATTTT
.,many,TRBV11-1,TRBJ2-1,CASSSQLGTRGSGSYNEQFF,TGTGCCAGCAGTTCTCAACTAGGCACCCGCGGATCTGGGTCCTACAATGAGCAGTTCTTC
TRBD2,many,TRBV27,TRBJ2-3,CASSPAGVGDTQYF,TGTGCCAGCAGCCCAGCGGGAGTGGGAGATACGCAGTATTTT
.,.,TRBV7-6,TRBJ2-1,CASSLGQDDYEQFF,TGTGCCAGCAGCTTAGGCCAGGACGACTACGAGCAGTTCTTC
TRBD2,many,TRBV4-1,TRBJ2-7,CASSQQTSPSYEQYF,TGCGCCAGCAGCCAACAGACTAGCCCCTCCTACGAGCAGTACTTC
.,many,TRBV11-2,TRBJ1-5,CASSLGAGYKHDQPQHF,TGTGCCAGCAGCTTAGGAGCGGGGTACAAGCATGATCAGCCCCAGCATTTT
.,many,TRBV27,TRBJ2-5,CASSRKGDQETQYF,TGTGCCAGCAGCCGGAAGGGCGATCAAGAGACCCAGTACTTC
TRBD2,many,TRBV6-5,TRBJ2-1,CASSYSGLADNEQFF,TGTGCCAGCAGTTACTCGGGACTAGCCGACAATGAGCAGTTCTTC
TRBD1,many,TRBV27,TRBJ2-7,CASSLTGGSYEQYF,TGTGCCAGCAGCTTAACAGGGGGCTCCTACGAGCAGTACTTC
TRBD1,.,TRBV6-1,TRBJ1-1,CASSLSPQQGTEAFF,TGTGCCAGCAGTCTGTCTCCCCAACAGGGGACTGAAGCTTTCTTT
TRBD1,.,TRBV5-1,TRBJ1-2,CASSEGANGNYGYTF,TGCGCCAGCAGCGAGGGGGCGAACGGGAACTATGGCTACACCTTC
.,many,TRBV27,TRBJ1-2,CASGSPSGNSNYGYTF,TGTGCCAGCGGCTCTCCATCGGGGAACTCTAACTATGGCTACACCTTC
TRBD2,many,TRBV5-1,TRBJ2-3,CASSSIAGVPDTQYF,TGCGCCAGCAGCTCCATAGCGGGAGTACCAGATACGCAGTATTTT
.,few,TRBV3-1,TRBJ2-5,CASSQVNRVETQYF,TGTGCCAGCAGCCAAGTTAACAGGGTAGAGACCCAGTACTTC
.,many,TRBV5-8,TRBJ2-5,CASYSWTGQETQYF,TGTGCCAGCTACTCGTGGACCGGTCAAGAGACCCAGTACTTC